Listed below are T cell receptor beta chains from one sample, sequenced in a study of siplizumab effects on memory and regulatory T cells. Only in-frame clones appear in the TCRdb table, and some are missing; sequencing was by immunoSEQ multiplex PCR. Among over 100,000 clones listed, 90% to 95% were seen once. The sequenced material came from Tregs sorted from blood. The receptor set was obtained from a human donor in good health. The CDR3 runs from the conserved cysteine through the conserved F or W.

J	V	CDR3
TRBJ1-2	TRBV6-5	CASTREANYGYTF
TRBJ2-7	TRBV7-2	CASSLVPGQGYYEQYF
TRBJ1-2	TRBV6-1	CASIRTASYGYTF
TRBJ1-2	TRBV7-9	CASSLVVPHYGYTF
TRBJ1-3	TRBV7-9	CASSFLKGGNTIYF
TRBJ2-5	TRBV19	CASSRPGQTHETQYF
TRBJ2-6	TRBV19	CASSIQGAVSGANVLTF
TRBJ1-2	TRBV6-5	CASSYSRARANYGYTF
TRBJ2-2	TRBV5-6	CASSLFGTGNTGELFF
TRBJ2-6	TRBV30	CAWRRDRVRSGANVLTF
TRBJ1-5	TRBV5-6	CASSNRGVFNQPQHF
TRBJ1-2	TRBV19	CASSRTSDYYGYTF
TRBJ1-2	TRBV7-2	CASSPTTGVDYGYTF
TRBJ2-5	TRBV18	CASSPPPQRPLGETQYF
TRBJ2-5	TRBV6-5	CASSSWTSLETQYF
TRBJ1-4	TRBV29-1	CSVQGAVGEKLFF
TRBJ1-1	TRBV4-2	CASSLTGGSNTEAFF
TRBJ1-4	TRBV6-1	CASSESYGLREKLFF
TRBJ1-2	TRBV6-4	CASSDSFWRDGYTF
TRBJ2-7	TRBV2	CASVDQTRRDEQYF
TRBJ2-1	TRBV10-2	CASSIGSGGDGQFF
TRBJ2-7	TRBV18	CASSPPPRAWAEQYF
TRBJ2-1	TRBV7-8	CASSLGVTGELNEQFF
TRBJ1-5	TRBV19	CASSSPGPQGYFSNQPQHF
TRBJ2-5	TRBV5-4	CASSHMEGRWETQYF
TRBJ1-2	TRBV6-1	CASSLDSIYGYTF
TRBJ1-3	TRBV5-5	CASSLGFSGNTIYF
TRBJ2-1	TRBV19	CASSIGLGLYNEQFF
TRBJ1-2	TRBV12-2	CASRLASPVYSNYGYTF
TRBJ1-2	TRBV10-1	CASSDLRPGQGIGGYTF
TRBJ1-2	TRBV7-8	CASSLDTDYGYTF
TRBJ2-2	TRBV2	CASNPGGTGELFF
TRBJ2-2	TRBV18	CASSPGHGGNANTGELFF
TRBJ1-3	TRBV2	CASRRDRGGNTIYF
TRBJ2-7	TRBV7-3	CASSQGAGYEQYF
TRBJ1-2	TRBV19	CASSIPVTGGYYGYTF